This T cell receptor (beta chain) was sequenced in a study of OX40 agonist ivuxolimab in advanced cancers. This table comes from immunoSEQ multiplex PCR, and its TCRdb copy is limited to in-frame clones, with some not included. The sample contains tens of thousands of clones, approximately 85% of which appear only once. There are 17 residues in the CDR3. The ends lost 1 base at V and 1 base at J; junction bases unmatched: 8. CDR1 is MDHEN and CDR2 is SYDVKM in the germline V gene. This material consisted of CD4+ or CD8+ T cells sorted from blood, taken in a trial of the OX40 agonist ivuxolimab. The rearrangement joins TRBV28 to TRBJ1-2, with 8 bases aligning to TRBD1. This clonotype originated in an adult with an advanced solid tumor such as melanoma, head and neck, liver or kidney cancer. The CDR3 loop reads CASSLFPRTGYNYGYTF. The CDR3 DNA follows: TGTGCCAGCAGTTTATTCCCTCGGACAGGGTATAACTATGGCTACACCTTC.